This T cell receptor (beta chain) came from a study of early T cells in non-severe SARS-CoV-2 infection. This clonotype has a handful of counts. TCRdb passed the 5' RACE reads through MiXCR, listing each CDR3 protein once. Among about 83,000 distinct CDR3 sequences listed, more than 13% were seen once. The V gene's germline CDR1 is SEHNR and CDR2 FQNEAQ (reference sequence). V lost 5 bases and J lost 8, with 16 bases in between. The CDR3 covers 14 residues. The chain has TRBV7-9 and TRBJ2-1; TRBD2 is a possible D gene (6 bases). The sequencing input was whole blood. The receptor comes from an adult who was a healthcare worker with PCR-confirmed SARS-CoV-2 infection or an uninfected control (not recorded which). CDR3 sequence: CASSAGTTGDEQFF. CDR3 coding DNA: TGTGCCAGCAGCGCGGGGACCACTGGCGATGAGCAGTTCTTC.